This section outlines one TCR beta chain sequence together with its context. Its antigen remains unknown. This record belongs to a study of PD-L1 blockade in urothelial cancer. Study-wide results and limits: Durable benefit accompanied greater 3-week expansion of tumor-associated blood clones.

Method: immunoSEQ multiplex PCR; TCRdb's copy keeps in-frame clones and lacks some. Of around 130,000 clones in the sample, approximately 88% are singletons; the top ten hold 3.2%. Per the germline V gene, CDR1 is SGHTA and CDR2 is FQGNSA. The CDR3 length is 16 residues. V lost 5 bases and J lost 0, with 17 bases in between. Time point meaning: pretreatment peripheral blood. Between 1 and 8 samples, pretreatment and on-treatment, were given by each patient. This receptor was identified in a man in his fifties with urothelial cancer. Sample: PBMCs, taken around atezolizumab (anti-PD-L1) treatment. This rearrangement joins TRBV7-2 to TRBJ2-7; a possible D gene is TRBD1 (6 bases). CDR3 in DNA: TGTGCCAGCAGCCCGACAGGTGCGGGCCTCTCCTACGAGCAGTACTTC. The encoded protein is CASSPTGAGLSYEQYF.